The 17 T cell receptor beta chains below come from one sample, sequenced in a study of early T cells in non-severe SARS-CoV-2 infection. MiXCR, applied by TCRdb to the 5' RACE reads, yields one record per CDR3 protein. The sample has roughly 75,000 distinct CDR3 sequences, roughly 10% seen once. The material sequenced was whole blood. The receptor source for this set is an adult who was a healthcare worker with PCR-confirmed SARS-CoV-2 infection or an uninfected control (not recorded which).

Many counts were recorded for this clonotype. V gene TRBV30 combines with J gene TRBJ1-6; maybe TRBD1 (6 bases). This CDR3 has 14 amino acids. V lost 3 bases to trimming and J lost 10 bases, with 16 bases between them. From germline, CDR1 is GTSNPN and CDR2 SVGIG (reference sequence). CDR3 protein: CAWRAGGIGSPLHF. In DNA, the CDR3 is TGTGCCTGGAGAGCCGGGGGCATAGGCTCACCCCTCCACTTT. Full variable domain (rest looked up from reference TRBV30 and TRBJ1-6): SQTIHQWPATLVQPVGSPLSLECTVEGTSNPNLYWYRQAAGRGLQLLFYSVGIGQISSEVPQNLSASRPQDRQFILSSKKLLLSDSGFYLCAWRAGGIGSPLHFGNGTRLTVT.

This clonotype has more than one count but fewer than ten. No DNA is shown, since the ends of the CDR3 on it are uncertain; the CDR3 is the one TCRdb lists. The gene calls are TRBV5-1 and TRBJ2-1; TRBD1 is taken as the D call from the table, unchecked against the DNA. Germline-derived CDR1 and CDR2 are SGHRS and YFSETQ. The CDR3 region is 14 residues in length, termini included. The CDR3 loop reads CASSLEFRGREQFF.

The CDR3 spells CASSGARAANTEAFF. In nucleotides, the CDR3 is TGTGCCAGCAGCGGGGCCAGGGCAGCGAACACTGAAGCTTTCTTT. The rearrangement uses TRBV5-4 and TRBJ1-1; tentatively, D is TRBD1 (5 bases). The CDR3 has 15 residues. The V and J ends lost 4 bases and 1 base respectively, with 14 bases between them. Germline CDR1 is SGHNT and CDR2 is YYREEE (reference sequence). The full variable domain, in which reference TRBV5-4 and TRBJ1-1 provide the parts outside the CDR3, is ETGVTQSPTHLIKTRGQQVTLRCSSQSGHNTVSWYQQALGQGPQFIFQYYREEENGRGNFPPRFSGLQFPNYSSELNVNALELDDSALYLCASSGARAANTEAFFGQGTRLTVV.

This clonotype has a count of ten or more. The chain's CDR3 is CASSHGGSTDTQYF. The CDR3 nucleotides are TGTGCCAGCAGCCATGGTGGGAGCACAGATACGCAGTATTTT. V and J are TRBV3-1 and TRBJ2-3, with unresolved D. Germline lookup yields CDR1 LGHDT and CDR2 YNNKEL (reference sequence). Trimming pared 3 bases from V and 0 bases from J, leaving 7 bases between. The CDR3 spans 14 residues.

This clonotype is deemed medium-sized. V is TRBV20-1 and J is TRBJ1-2; TRBD1 agrees at 10 bases. CDR3 length equals 16 residues. Germline CDR1 is DFQATT and CDR2 is SNEGSKA (reference sequence). The J segment lost 1 base and the V segment lost 6 bases, leaving 11 bases of the junction unmatched. The CDR3 DNA follows: TGCAGTGCCATGGGACAGGGGAGAGGATTTAACTATGGCTACACCTTC. This codes for CSAMGQGRGFNYGYTF.

V gene TRBV29-1 combines with J gene TRBJ1-2; tentatively, D is TRBD1 (6 bases). The CDR3 loop spans 15 amino acids. V gave up 6 bases and J gave up 5 bases, with 22 bases separating them. The germline CDR1 and CDR2 sequences are SQVTM and ANQGSEA. CDR3 in amino acids: CSVGGGGRDWYGYTF. In DNA, the CDR3 is TGCAGCGTCGGAGGAGGGGGGAGGGATTGGTATGGCTACACCTTC.

This clonotype was seen ten or more times. V gene TRBV4-1 combines with J gene TRBJ1-2; D possibly corresponds to TRBD1 (6 bases). The CDR3 runs to 15 residues. Trimming took 0 bases from V and 4 from J, leaving 12 bases between them. Germline V gives CDR1 MGHRA, CDR2 YSYEKL. CDR3 in DNA: TGCGCCAGCAGCCAAGATAGAACAGGGACCTATGGCTACACCTTC. Translation gives CASSQDRTGTYGYTF.

About this clonotype: With a much larger clone just one base away, this may be a read error. A read error is likely, as this CDR3 ends without the conserved phenylalanine or tryptophan. This chain links TRBV7-9 with TRBJ1-1, with D possibly matching TRBD1 (6 bases). V shed 7 bases and J shed 2 bases, with 14 bases lying between them. The CDR3 consists of 14 residues. CDR1 SEHNR and CDR2 FQNEAQ come from the germline V gene (reference sequence). CDR3 sequence: CASIDRGPNTEAFL. The CDR3 DNA reads TGTGCCAGCATAGACCGGGGGCCAAACACTGAAGCTTTCCTT.

This clonotype occurred many times. The chain recombines TRBV4-3 with TRBJ1-1; 9 nucleotides line up with TRBD1. CDR1 and CDR2 (germline): LGHNA, YSLEER. Trimming at V came to 1 base and at J to 5 bases, leaving 5 bases not matched to a gene. The CDR3 sequence is 15 residues long. CDR3 nucleotide sequence: TGCGCCAGCAGCCAAGTGGGACAGGGACATACTGAAGCTTTCTTT. Its protein is CASSQVGQGHTEAFF.

V gene TRBV6-6 combines with J gene TRBJ2-5; D might be TRBD1 (5 bases). The CDR3 has 13 amino acids. Germline CDR1 reads MNHNY; CDR2 reads SVGAGI (reference sequence). Trimming shortened V by 2 bases and J by 5 bases, and 9 bases separated the two germline ends. The CDR3 region is CASSYRGGETQYF. CDR3 DNA sequence: TGTGCCAGCAGTTACAGGGGCGGCGAGACCCAGTACTTC.

This clonotype appeared many times. The chain has TRBV12-3 or TRBV12-4 and TRBJ2-7; no definite D call. This CDR3 is built from 13 residues. V lost 4 bases to trimming and J lost 3 bases, with 10 bases between them. CDR3: CASSSRGDYEQYF. The CDR3 region has the DNA TGTGCCAGCAGTTCGCGAGGAGACTACGAGCAGTACTTC.

This clonotype occurred a few times. This chain connects TRBV30 to TRBJ1-2, with TRBD1 matching over 7 bases. Trimming removed 1 base from V and 4 bases from J; junction bases left unmatched: 3. CDR3 length: 13 amino acids. Germline-derived CDR1 and CDR2 are GTSNPN and SVGIG (reference sequence). CDR3: CAWSAQGVYGYTF. As DNA, the CDR3 is TGTGCCTGGAGTGCGCAGGGGGTCTATGGCTACACCTTC.

The CDR3 coding sequence is TGTGCCAGCAGTTCTGGGGGGGCCGTCCACGAGCAGTACTTC. Protein sequence: CASSSGGAVHEQYF. The chain uses TRBV9 and TRBJ2-7, with D possibly being TRBD2 (7 bases). This CDR3 comprises 14 residues. The germline V gene has CDR1 SGDLS and CDR2 YYNGEE. Trimming took off 5 bases at V and 5 bases at J, with 17 bases between the two ends.

The sample holds a few counts of this clonotype. V is TRBV6-2 or TRBV6-3 and J is TRBJ2-2; 8 nucleotides align to TRBD1. The germline V gene has CDR1 MNHEY and CDR2 SVGEGT. V lost 6 bases to trimming and J lost 7 bases; unmatched junction nucleotides: 7. CDR3 size: 14 residues. The CDR3 loop reads CASRGQASGGELFF. DNA for the CDR3: TGTGCCAGCAGGGGACAGGCTTCAGGCGGGGAGCTGTTTTTT.

The rearrangement uses TRBV7-8 and TRBJ2-7; tentative D call: TRBD2 (7 bases). Germline CDR1 SGHVS, CDR2 FQNEAQ. Trimming left V 1 base short and J 5 bases short, with 15 bases between. This CDR3 is built from 15 residues. In DNA, the CDR3 is TGTGCCAGCAGCTTAGTTACGGGGGGCGCGAACGAGCAGTACTTC. This gives the protein CASSLVTGGANEQYF.

The rearrangement links TRBV5-1 to TRBJ2-3; a weak D match, TRBD1 (7 bases). Looked up from germline, CDR1 is SGHRS and CDR2 is YFSETQ. The CDR3 runs 15 residues. Trimming removed 4 bases at V and 1 base at J, with 13 bases between. The CDR3 protein is CASSRTGEGTDTQYF. The CDR3 DNA reads as TGCGCCAGCAGCAGAACAGGGGAGGGCACAGATACGCAGTATTTT. The complete variable domain, with remaining parts taken from reference TRBV5-1 and TRBJ2-3, reads KAGVTQTPRYLIKTRGQQVTLSCSPISGHRSVSWYQQTPGQGLQFLFEYFSETQRNKGNFPGRFSGRQFSNSRSEMNVSTLELGDSALYLCASSRTGEGTDTQYFGPGTRLTVL.

The sample holds many counts of this clonotype. The chain uses TRBV5-4 and TRBJ1-4; TRBD1 agrees at 8 bases. The CDR3 contains 16 residues. The ends lost 4 bases at V and 3 bases at J; junction bases unmatched: 8. Germline CDR1 and CDR2: SGHNT and YYREEE (reference sequence). CDR3 region: CASSRDRPTANEKLFF. CDR3 bases: TGTGCCAGCAGCCGGGACAGGCCCACGGCTAATGAAAAACTGTTTTTT.